This passage covers 8 T cell receptor beta chains from one sample sequenced in a study of OX40 agonist ivuxolimab in advanced cancers. Assay: immunoSEQ multiplex PCR; the TCRdb copy retains only in-frame clones and omits some. The sample lists some 82,000 clones; approximately 95% were seen once. The sequencing here drew on CD4+ or CD8+ T cells sorted from blood, taken in a trial of the OX40 agonist ivuxolimab. These receptors originate from an adult with an advanced solid tumor such as melanoma, head and neck, liver or kidney cancer.

The chain is built from TRBV27 and TRBJ2-1; 9 nucleotides align to TRBD1. Germline V gene sequence: CDR1 MNHEY, CDR2 SMNVEV (reference sequence). The CDR3 contains 15 residues. After removal of 6 bases from V and 8 bases from J, the junction contained 11 bases not matched to a gene. CDR3 nucleotides: TGTGCCAGCAGGCTTCCCGACAGGGGGAATGATGAGCAGTTCTTC. Translated: CASRLPDRGNDEQFF.

The chain joins TRBV7-6 to TRBJ2-7; perhaps TRBD2 as D (5 bases). V was shortened by 3 bases and J by 2 bases, with 14 bases between the two germline ends. Germline CDR1 and CDR2: SGHVS and FNYEAQ. The CDR3 is 15 residues long. CDR3 DNA sequence: TGTGCCAGCAGCTTGAGACCGGGATTGACCTACGAGCAGTACTTC. Translation gives CASSLRPGLTYEQYF.

The chain recombines TRBV1 with TRBJ2-1. TRBV1 is reported as a pseudogene. This CDR3 spans 13 amino acids. CDR3 bases: TGCACCAGCAGCCATCGGGCCTGCCTCGGGCAGTTCTTC. Translated: CTSSHRACLGQFF.

The chain links TRBV5-1 to TRBJ2-2; 15 bases map to TRBD2. This CDR3 region has 19 residues. V was clipped by 4 bases and J by 1 base; unmatched bases: 8. Germline V gene data show CDR1 as SGHRS and CDR2 as YFSETQ. CDR3 nucleotides: TGCGCCAGCAGCCCCGGACTAGCGGGAGGGTTGGGGAACACCGGGGAGCTGTTTTTT. This encodes CASSPGLAGGLGNTGELFF.

This chain links TRBV6-5 with TRBJ2-2; D is ambiguous. The germline V gene has CDR1 MNHEY and CDR2 SVGAGI. Trimming removed 0 bases from V and 1 base from J, with 3 bases in between. The CDR3 consists of 14 residues. CDR3: CASSYSVNTGELFF. Here the CDR3 DNA reads TGTGCCAGCAGTTACTCGGTGAACACCGGGGAGCTGTTTTTT.

This chain links TRBV6-5 with TRBJ1-4; D is unclear. The CDR3 is 11 amino acids. V gave up 3 bases and J gave up 7 bases, with 3 bases separating them. CDR1 and CDR2 from the germline V gene are MNHEY and SVGAGI. CDR3 protein: CASSYSEKLFF. CDR3 nucleotides: TGTGCCAGCAGTTATAGTGAAAAACTGTTTTTT.

CDR3 protein: CASSPSRNNEQFF. The CDR3 nucleotides are TGTGCCAGCAGTCCATCCCGGAACAATGAGCAGTTCTTC. V gene TRBV6-5 combines with J gene TRBJ2-1; D unclear. Germline V gene sequence: CDR1 MNHEY, CDR2 SVGAGI. V dropped 5 bases and J dropped 5 bases, with 10 bases sitting between them. CDR3 length: 13 residues.

The rearrangement links TRBV29-1 to TRBJ2-7; TRBD1 aligns across 8 bases. The germline CDR1 and CDR2 sequences are SQVTM and ANQGSEA. The CDR3 sequence is 11 residues long. V lost 5 bases and J lost 6; bases outside the gene matches: 3. CDR3 bases: TGCAGCGTTTGGACAGGGTTCGAGCAGTACTTC. Residues: CSVWTGFEQYF.